This T cell receptor (beta chain) was identified during a study of T cells in Graves' hyperthyroidism and ophthalmopathy. The trim removed 5 bases at V and 2 bases at J, leaving 11 bases unmatched. Germline CDR1 ENHRY, CDR2 SYGVKD. The length of the CDR3 is 16 residues. Amplified regions were TCR beta CDR3 sequences from RNA transcripts. Carried out on the TCR CDR3, a first-round RT-PCR used the HTBI primer set. TCRdb fed the multiplex PCR reads into MiXCR, producing one record per CDR3 protein. Seen here are about 600,000 distinct CDR3 sequences, more than 13% observed once, and the top ten hold about 6.6%. Diagnoses used clinical symptoms, serum thyroxine and TRAb, thyroid ultrasound and orbital computed tomography. This clonotype was counted only a few times. The antigen is undetermined. Findings and limits, study-wide: Blood also held most thyroid clonotypes expanded beyond 0.001.

The receptor comes from a woman aged 18-29 years with Graves' ophthalmopathy. The chain recombines TRBV10-3 with TRBJ2-5; 7 nucleotides line up with TRBD2. The sample consisted of blood. The CDR3 spells CAISRGEGGGQETQYF. The CDR3 DNA sequence: TGTGCCATCAGTCGAGGGGAGGGAGGAGGGCAAGAGACCCAGTACTTC.